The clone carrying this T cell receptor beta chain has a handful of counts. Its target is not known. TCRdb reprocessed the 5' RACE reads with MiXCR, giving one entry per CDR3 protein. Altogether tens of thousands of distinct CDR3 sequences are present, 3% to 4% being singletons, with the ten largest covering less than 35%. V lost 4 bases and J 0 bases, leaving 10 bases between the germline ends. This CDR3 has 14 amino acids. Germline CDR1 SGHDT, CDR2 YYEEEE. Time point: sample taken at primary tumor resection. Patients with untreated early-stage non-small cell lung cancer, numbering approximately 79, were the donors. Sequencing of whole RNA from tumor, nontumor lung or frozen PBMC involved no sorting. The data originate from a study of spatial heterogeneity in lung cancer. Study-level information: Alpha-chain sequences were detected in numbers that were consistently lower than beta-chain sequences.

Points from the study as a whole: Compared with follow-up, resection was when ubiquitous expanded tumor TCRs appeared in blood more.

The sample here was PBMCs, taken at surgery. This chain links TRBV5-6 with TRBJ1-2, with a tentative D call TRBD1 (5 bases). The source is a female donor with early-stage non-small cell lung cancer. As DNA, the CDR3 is TGTGCCAGCAGCCTCGGGGGGGCTAACTATGGCTACACCTTC. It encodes CASSLGGANYGYTF.